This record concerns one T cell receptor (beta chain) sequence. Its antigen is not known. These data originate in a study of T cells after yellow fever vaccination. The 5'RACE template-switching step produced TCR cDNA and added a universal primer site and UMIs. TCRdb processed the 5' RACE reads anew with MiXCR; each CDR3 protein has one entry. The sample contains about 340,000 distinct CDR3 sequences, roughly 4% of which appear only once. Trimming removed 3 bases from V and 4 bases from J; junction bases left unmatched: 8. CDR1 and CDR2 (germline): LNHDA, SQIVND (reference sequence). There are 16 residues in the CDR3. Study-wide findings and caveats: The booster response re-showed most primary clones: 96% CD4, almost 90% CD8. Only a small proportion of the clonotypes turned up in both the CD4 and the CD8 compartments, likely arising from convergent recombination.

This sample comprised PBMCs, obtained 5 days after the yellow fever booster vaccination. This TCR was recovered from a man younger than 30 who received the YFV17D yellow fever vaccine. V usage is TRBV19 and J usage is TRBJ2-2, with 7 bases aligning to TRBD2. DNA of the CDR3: TGTGCCAGTAGTATGGGACTACCCTTCTTCACCGGGGAGCTGTTTTTT. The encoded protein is CASSMGLPFFTGELFF.